The entry that follows covers one T cell receptor (beta chain) sequence. Its specificity is not known. This CDR3 has 13 residues. From germline, CDR1 is LNHDA and CDR2 SQIVND (reference sequence). Trimming cost V 1 base and J 4 bases, with 5 bases left between them. Here immunoSEQ multiplex PCR was the method, and the copy in TCRdb shows in-frame clones only, minus some. The top ten hold about 10% of the sample, which has about 9,500 clones, approximately 90% seen once. The sample comes from a study of graft-versus-host responses after intestinal transplantation. Points from the study as a whole: GvH clones detected in recipient marrow included some appearing first in ileum or blood.

The source of this sequence is a human patient who received an intestinal transplant, so some T cells may come from the graft donor. The sample was PBMCs, taken 242 days after intestinal transplant. The rearrangement uses TRBV19 and TRBJ2-1; D gene uncertain. The CDR3 region is CASSIVGYNEQFF. CDR3 DNA sequence: TGTGCCAGTAGTATAGTAGGGTACAATGAGCAGTTCTTC.